Below are 24 T cell receptor beta chains sequenced from a single sample in a study of OX40 agonist ivuxolimab in advanced cancers. Generated by immunoSEQ multiplex PCR, the TCRdb table keeps only in-frame clones and is missing some. Among 60,000 to 75,000 clones, around 88% were seen once, and the ten largest hold under 1%. The sequences come from CD4+ or CD8+ T cells sorted from blood, collected in a trial of the OX40 agonist ivuxolimab. The receptor set was obtained from an adult with an advanced solid tumor such as melanoma, head and neck, liver or kidney cancer.

This clone has a single count. V gene TRBV21-1 combines with J gene TRBJ1-5. TRBV21-1 is described as a pseudogene. This CDR3 is 15 amino acids long. The CDR3 DNA sequence: TGTGCCAGCGGGGGGGCCACTTATAGCAATCAGCCCCAGCATTTT. Its protein is CASGGATYSNQPQHF.

V is TRBV6-5 and J is TRBJ1-1; 7 nucleotides line up with TRBD1. Germline loops: CDR1 MNHEY, CDR2 SVGAGI. The V segment lost 6 bases and the J segment 3 bases; nucleotides outside the gene matches: 10. The CDR3 spans 15 residues. The CDR3 sequence: CASSPAQGGYTEAFF. Here the CDR3 DNA reads TGTGCCAGCAGCCCGGCGCAGGGGGGATACACTGAAGCTTTCTTT.

CDR3 sequence reads: CASSAGDRYEQYF. The DNA for the CDR3 is TGTGCCAGCAGCGCGGGGGACCGATACGAGCAGTACTTC. The chain couples TRBV5-6 to TRBJ2-7; 7 bases are shared with TRBD2. Per germline, CDR1 SGHDT and CDR2 YYEEEE. This CDR3 contains 13 residues. Trimming removed 4 bases from V and 4 bases from J; junction bases left unmatched: 5.

Written as DNA, the CDR3 is TGTGCCAGCACAACCGGGACAGGGAACACCGGGGAGCTGTTTTTT. It is translated as CASTTGTGNTGELFF. The chain has TRBV6-6 and TRBJ2-2; 8 bases are shared with TRBD1. The CDR3 length is 15 residues. From germline, CDR1 is MNHNY and CDR2 SVGAGI (reference sequence). Losses at the gene ends were 7 bases for V and 1 base for J; bases not matched to a gene: 5.

The chain has TRBV12-5 and TRBJ1-2; D gene uncertain. The CDR3 length is 12 residues. V was clipped by 1 base and J by 4 bases, with 4 bases between them. The V gene's germline CDR1 is LGHNT and CDR2 FRNRAP. The CDR3 here is CASGLDGYGYTF. In DNA, the CDR3 is TGTGCTAGTGGTTTGGACGGCTATGGCTACACCTTC.

CDR3 amino acids: CASSLQHEQYF. CDR3 coding DNA: TGTGCCAGCAGCTTGCAACACGAGCAGTACTTC. The chain links TRBV11-2 to TRBJ2-7; D gene unclear. Germline V CDR1 and CDR2: SGHAT, FQNNGV. The CDR3 runs to 11 residues. The ends were cut back, 3 bases at V and 5 bases at J, with 5 bases in the middle.

In the case of this clone: Other nucleotide sequences in the sample specify the same CDR3. The V gene is TRBV6-1, the J gene TRBJ2-3; perhaps TRBD1 as D (6 bases). This CDR3 spans 14 amino acids. With 3 bases removed from V and 0 bases from J, the gap between germline ends came to 7 bases. Germline V gene lookup returns CDR1 MNHNS and CDR2 SASEGT. CDR3 sequence reads: CASSDGQSTDTQYF. The CDR3 DNA reads as TGTGCCAGCAGTGACGGACAGAGCACAGATACGCAGTATTTT.

The CDR3 reads CASSPTQGRNQPQHF. The CDR3 nucleotides are TGTGCCAGCTCACCAACACAGGGGAGGAATCAGCCCCAGCATTTT. This rearrangement joins TRBV18 to TRBJ1-5; 7 bases line up with TRBD1. The germline V gene encodes CDR1 KGHSH and CDR2 LQKENI. Trimming at V came to 2 bases and at J to 4 bases, leaving 5 bases not matched to a gene. The CDR3 extends over 15 amino acids.

CDR3 in DNA: TGTGCCAGCAGCAAAGCCCCGGGACAGGCGACTTTGTACGAGCAGTACTTC. Translating it yields CASSKAPGQATLYEQYF. This sequence joins TRBV21-1 and TRBJ2-7; the D segment call TRBD1 is taken from the table without a DNA check. TRBV21-1 is a recognized pseudogene. The CDR3 sequence is 17 residues long.

This clone was observed a handful of times. The chain joins TRBV7-9 to TRBJ2-3; 9 bases fit TRBD1. The ends lost 5 bases at V and 3 bases at J; junction bases unmatched: 6. This CDR3 has 15 residues. Per the germline V gene, CDR1 is SEHNR and CDR2 is FQNEAQ (reference sequence). CDR3 amino acids: CASSTGTGPTDTQYF. In DNA form, the CDR3 reads TGTGCCAGCAGCACCGGGACAGGGCCTACAGATACGCAGTATTTT.

This clone was picked up one time. With a much larger clone just one base away, this may be a read error. Other DNA sequences of this sample code for an identical CDR3. The chain joins TRBV7-4 to TRBJ2-7, with 9 nucleotides matching TRBD1. This CDR3 spans 14 amino acids. The V and J ends lost 2 bases and 4 bases, in that order; junction bases with no gene match: 3. Germline V gene lookup returns CDR1 SGHVT and CDR2 SQSDAQ. CDR3 region: CASSLLGQGYEQYF. For the CDR3, the DNA is TGTGCCAGCAGCTTACTAGGACAGGGGTACGAGCAGTACTTC. Drawing the rest from reference TRBV7-4 and TRBJ2-7, the complete variable domain is GAGVSQSPRYKVAKRGRDVALRCDSISGHVTLYWYRQTLGQGSEVLTYSQSDAQRDKSGRPSGRFSAERPERSVSTLKIQRTEQGDSAVYLCASSLLGQGYEQYFGPGTRLTVT.

A note on this clone: At one boundary the junction diverges from the germline segment, which might be a read error. The rearrangement joins TRBV28 to TRBJ2-6; TRBD1 matches 8 bases. The germline V gene encodes CDR1 MDHEN and CDR2 SYDVKM. The CDR3 extends over 18 amino acids. CDR3 in DNA: TGTGCCAGCAGTTTAAGACAGGGGATCGTGGTTGGGACCAACGTCCTGACTTTC. Protein product: CASSLRQGIVVGTNVLTF.

V usage is TRBV19 and J usage is TRBJ1-2; no clear D gene. With 6 bases removed from V and 3 bases from J, the gap between germline ends came to 14 bases. The CDR3 contains 14 residues. Germline V CDR1 and CDR2: LNHDA, SQIVND (reference sequence). CDR3 sequence: CASRTRERDYGYTF. The CDR3 DNA is TGTGCCAGTAGGACCCGGGAAAGAGACTATGGCTACACCTTC.

The V call is TRBV28, the J call TRBJ1-5; a possible D gene is TRBD1 (6 bases). From germline, CDR1 is MDHEN and CDR2 SYDVKM. The CDR3 contains 15 residues. V lost 6 bases and J lost 1, with 13 bases in between. In nucleotides, the CDR3 is TGTGCCAGCAGATCATTACAGGGAAGCAATCAGCCCCAGCATTTT. This codes for CASRSLQGSNQPQHF.

J is TRBJ1-1 and V is TRBV4-3; D possibly corresponds to TRBD1 (6 bases). V gave up 7 bases and J gave up 1 base, with 16 bases separating them. The CDR3 sequence is 15 residues long. CDR1 and CDR2 (germline): LGHNA, YSLEER. The CDR3 nucleotides are TGCGCCAGCAAGGGGGGGGCTGTTGGGAACACTGAAGCTTTCTTT. It yields the protein CASKGGAVGNTEAFF.

The chain combines TRBV29-1 with TRBJ1-2, with 7 nucleotides matching TRBD1. Per the germline V gene, CDR1 is SQVTM and CDR2 is ANQGSEA. CDR3 length equals 11 residues. J lost 8 bases, V lost 4 bases, and 4 bases had no gene match. DNA for the CDR3: TGCAGCGTTGCAGGGGGAGGAGGCTACACCTTC. Protein product: CSVAGGGGYTF.

This sequence joins TRBV5-1 and TRBJ2-3; perhaps TRBD2 as D (6 bases). Germline values: CDR1 SGHRS, CDR2 YFSETQ. V dropped 8 bases and J dropped 2 bases, with 18 bases sitting between them. CDR3 length equals 15 residues. DNA of the CDR3: TGCGCCAGTTCTAGCGCTAATCTTATCACAGATACGCAGTATTTT. It codes for CASSSANLITDTQYF.

The chain carries TRBV11-2 and TRBJ1-5; TRBD1 agrees at 9 bases. Trimming cost V 5 bases and J 9 bases; bases outside gene matches: 8. Germline V gene sequence: CDR1 SGHAT, CDR2 FQNNGV. The CDR3 has 14 amino acids. CDR3 DNA: TGTGCCAGCAGCCTGGGACAGGGAATGCGGCCCCAGCATTTT. This translates into CASSLGQGMRPQHF. Based on the CDR3 plus reference TRBV11-2 and TRBJ1-5, the full variable domain is EAGVAQSPRYKIIEKRQSVAFWCNPISGHATLYWYQQILGQGPKLLIQFQNNGVVDDSQLPKDRFSAERLKGVDSTLKIQPAKLEDSAVYLCASSLGQGMRPQHFGDGTRLSIL.

The chain employs TRBV19 and TRBJ2-3; 13 nucleotides match TRBD2. The length of the CDR3 is 16 residues. Trimming removed 4 bases from V and 2 bases from J; junction bases left unmatched: 3. Germline-derived CDR1 and CDR2 are LNHDA and SQIVND (reference sequence). In nucleotides, the CDR3 is TGTGCCAGTAGTAGAGGGACTAGCGGGGACACAGATACGCAGTATTTT. It is translated as CASSRGTSGDTDTQYF.

This clone was seen a few times. V and J are TRBV20-1 and TRBJ2-1; D may be TRBD2 (5 bases). CDR1 and CDR2 from the germline V gene are DFQATT and SNEGSKA (reference sequence). Trimming stripped 7 bases from V and 6 bases from J, with 10 bases between. This CDR3 has 11 residues. The CDR3 bases are TGCAGTGTAGGGAGCGGCAATGAGCAGTTCTTC. Residues: CSVGSGNEQFF.

This chain uses TRBV12-2 with TRBJ1-2; TRBD1 was called by the table and not checked on the DNA. TRBV12-2 is a pseudogene segment. The CDR3 extends over 14 amino acids. DNA of the CDR3: TGTGCACGATACAGGGACAGGGATAACTATGGCTACACCTTC. Its translation: CARYRDRDNYGYTF.

This chain joins TRBV19 and TRBJ1-5; 7 bases map to TRBD1. Germline V gene data show CDR1 as LNHDA and CDR2 as SQIVND (reference sequence). With 6 bases clipped from V and 6 bases from J, the junction kept 2 bases outside the gene matches. The CDR3 is 12 residues long. This CDR3 is CASRDRSQPQHF. For the CDR3, the DNA is TGTGCCAGTAGGGACAGGTCTCAGCCCCAGCATTTT.

V gene TRBV10-3 combines with J gene TRBJ2-7, with D maybe TRBD1 (5 bases). The CDR3 extends over 11 amino acids. V was shortened by 5 bases and J by 6 bases, with 8 bases between the two germline ends. The V gene's germline CDR1 is ENHRY and CDR2 SYGVKD. The CDR3 DNA sequence: TGTGCCATCAGTATGGGGCTCGAGCAGTACTTC. Translating it yields CAISMGLEQYF.

The chain links TRBV11-3 to TRBJ2-3, with 10 bases identical to TRBD2. The CDR3 spans 15 residues. Germline CDR1 and CDR2: SGHNT and YENEEA. With 5 bases clipped from V and 1 base from J, the junction kept 3 bases outside the gene matches. CDR3 in DNA: TGTGCCAGCAGCCTAAGCGGGAGGGGCACAGATACGCAGTATTTT. Translating gives CASSLSGRGTDTQYF.